This TCR beta chain was found in a study of blood T cell repertoires in COVID-19. The wider study: T cells, B-cell-depleted T cells, or PBMCs supplied cDNA or gDNA.

This CDR3 has 12 residues. Germline values: CDR1 SGHAT, CDR2 FQNNGV. Trimming stripped 3 bases from V and 8 bases from J, with 5 bases between. Original processing notes: Reference gene primer amplification in the assay estimated nucleated cell counts. The protocol was immunoSEQ multiplex PCR, while the TCRdb copy is restricted to in-frame clones and leaves out a portion. V and J calls and clone size are given by that table; D and trimming were obtained from the DNA. The sample carries fewer than 500,000 clones, about 89% recorded once. In assigning cohorts, the study relied on participant-reported clinical history. All recovered Cohort 3 donors got two negative PCRs, got clearance, or saw symptom resolution.

The chain links TRBV11-2 to TRBJ1-6, with D unclear. The receptor was isolated from a man aged 30 to 39 who had recovered from COVID-19. The source material was PBMCs or T cells enriched from blood (not recorded which). The CDR3, as DNA: TGTGCCAGCAGCTTTCAGGATTCACCCCTCCACTTT. It specifies CASSFQDSPLHF.